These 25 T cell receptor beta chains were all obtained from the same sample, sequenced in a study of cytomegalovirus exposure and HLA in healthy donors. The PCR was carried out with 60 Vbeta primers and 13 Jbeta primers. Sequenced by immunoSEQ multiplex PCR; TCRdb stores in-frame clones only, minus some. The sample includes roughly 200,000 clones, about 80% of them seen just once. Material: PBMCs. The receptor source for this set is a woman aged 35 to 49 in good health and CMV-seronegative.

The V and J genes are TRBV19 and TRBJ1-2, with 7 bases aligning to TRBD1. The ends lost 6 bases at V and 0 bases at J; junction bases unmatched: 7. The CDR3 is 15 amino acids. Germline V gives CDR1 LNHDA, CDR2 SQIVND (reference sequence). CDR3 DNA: TGTGCCAGTAGGATGACAGGGACCCCTAACTATGGCTACACCTTC. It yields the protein CASRMTGTPNYGYTF. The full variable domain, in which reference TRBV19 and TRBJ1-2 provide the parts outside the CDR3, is DGGITQSPKYLFRKEGQNVTLSCEQNLNHDAMYWYRQDPGQGLRLIYYSQIVNDFQKGDIAEGYSVSREKKESFPLTVTSAQKNPTAFYLCASRMTGTPNYGYTFGSGTRLTVV.

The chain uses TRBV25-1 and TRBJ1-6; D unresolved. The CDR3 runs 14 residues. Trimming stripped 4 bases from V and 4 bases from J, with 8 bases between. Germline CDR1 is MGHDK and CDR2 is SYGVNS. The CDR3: CASSVGGYNSPLHF. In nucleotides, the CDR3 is TGTGCCAGCAGTGTTGGCGGGTATAATTCACCCCTCCACTTT.

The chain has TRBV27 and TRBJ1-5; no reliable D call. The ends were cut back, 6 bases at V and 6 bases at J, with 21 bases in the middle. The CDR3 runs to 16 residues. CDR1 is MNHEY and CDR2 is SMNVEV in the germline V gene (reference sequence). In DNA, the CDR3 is TGTGCCAGCAGCTCACTAGTGGGAGATTTGGGTCAGCCCCAGCATTTT. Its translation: CASSSLVGDLGQPQHF.

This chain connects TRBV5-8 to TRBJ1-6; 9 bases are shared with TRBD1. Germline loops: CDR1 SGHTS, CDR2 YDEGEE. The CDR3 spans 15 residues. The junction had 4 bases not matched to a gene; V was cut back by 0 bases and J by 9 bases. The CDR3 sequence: CASSLGGQGLSPLHF. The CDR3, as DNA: TGTGCCAGCAGCTTGGGGGGACAGGGACTTTCACCCCTCCACTTT. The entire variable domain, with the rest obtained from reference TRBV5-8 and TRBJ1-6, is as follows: EAGVTQSPTHLIKTRGQQATLRCSPISGHTSVYWYQQALGLGLQFLLWYDEGEERNRGNFPPRFSGRQFPNYSSELNVNALELEDSALYLCASSLGGQGLSPLHFGNGTRLTVT.

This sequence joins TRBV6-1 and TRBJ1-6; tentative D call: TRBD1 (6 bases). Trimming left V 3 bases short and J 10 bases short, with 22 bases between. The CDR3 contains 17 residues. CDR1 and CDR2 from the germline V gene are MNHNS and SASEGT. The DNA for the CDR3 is TGTGCCAGCAGTGAGAGACAGGTTCGGGACCGCGTCTCACCCCTCCACTTT. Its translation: CASSERQVRDRVSPLHF.

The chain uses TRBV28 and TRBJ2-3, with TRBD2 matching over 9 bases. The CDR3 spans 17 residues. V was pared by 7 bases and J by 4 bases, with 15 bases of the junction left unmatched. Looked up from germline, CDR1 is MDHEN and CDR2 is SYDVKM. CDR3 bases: TGTGCCAGCACCCATGGAAAGAGCGGGGGGCCTTCAGATACGCAGTATTTT. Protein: CASTHGKSGGPSDTQYF.

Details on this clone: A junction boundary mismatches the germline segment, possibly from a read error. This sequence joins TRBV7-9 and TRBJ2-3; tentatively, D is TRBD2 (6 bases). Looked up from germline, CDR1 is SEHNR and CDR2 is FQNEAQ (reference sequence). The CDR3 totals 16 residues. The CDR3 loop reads CSSSPAVGEGTDTQYF. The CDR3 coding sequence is TGTTCCAGCAGCCCCGCGGTGGGGGAGGGCACAGATACGCAGTATTTT.

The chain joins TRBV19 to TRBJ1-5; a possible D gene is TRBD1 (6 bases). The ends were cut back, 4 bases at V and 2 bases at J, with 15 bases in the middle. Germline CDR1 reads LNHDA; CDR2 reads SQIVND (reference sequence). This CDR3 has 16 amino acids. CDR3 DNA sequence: TGTGCCAGTAGTACACAGGGTTATGGGGGCAATCAGCCCCAGCATTTT. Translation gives CASSTQGYGGNQPQHF.

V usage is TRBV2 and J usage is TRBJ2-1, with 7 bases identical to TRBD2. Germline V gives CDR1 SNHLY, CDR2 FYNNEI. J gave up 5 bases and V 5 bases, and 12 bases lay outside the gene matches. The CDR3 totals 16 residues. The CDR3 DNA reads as TGTGCCAGCAGTACCCCTGGTGGGGGGAGGGACAATGAGCAGTTCTTC. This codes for CASSTPGGGRDNEQFF.

CDR3 protein: CASSSRDHQPQHF. CDR3 bases: TGTGCCAGCAGTTCCAGGGATCATCAGCCCCAGCATTTT. The chain joins TRBV27 to TRBJ1-5, with D possibly matching TRBD1 (5 bases). The CDR3 is 13 amino acids. The V end was cut by 4 bases, the J end by 5 bases, with 9 bases between. Germline CDR1 reads MNHEY; CDR2 reads SMNVEV (reference sequence).

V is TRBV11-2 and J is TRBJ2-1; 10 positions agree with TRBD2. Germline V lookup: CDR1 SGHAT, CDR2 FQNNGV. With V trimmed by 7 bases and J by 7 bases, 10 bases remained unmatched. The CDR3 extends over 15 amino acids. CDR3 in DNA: TGTGCCAGCACCCCAGCGGGGGGGCCTGGGAATGAGCAGTTCTTC. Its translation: CASTPAGGPGNEQFF.

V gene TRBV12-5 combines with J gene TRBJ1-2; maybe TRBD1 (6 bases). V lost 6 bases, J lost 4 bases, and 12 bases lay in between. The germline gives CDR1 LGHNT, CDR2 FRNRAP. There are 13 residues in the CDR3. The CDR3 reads CASGQGILYGYTF. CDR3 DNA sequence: TGTGCTAGTGGGCAGGGGATCCTCTATGGCTACACCTTC.

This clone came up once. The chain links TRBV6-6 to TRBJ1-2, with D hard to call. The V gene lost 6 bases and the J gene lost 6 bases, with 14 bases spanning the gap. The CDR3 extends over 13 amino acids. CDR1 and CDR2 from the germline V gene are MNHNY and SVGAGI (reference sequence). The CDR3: CASSPPEDDGYTF. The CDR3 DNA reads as TGTGCCAGCAGCCCCCCAGAAGATGATGGCTACACCTTC.

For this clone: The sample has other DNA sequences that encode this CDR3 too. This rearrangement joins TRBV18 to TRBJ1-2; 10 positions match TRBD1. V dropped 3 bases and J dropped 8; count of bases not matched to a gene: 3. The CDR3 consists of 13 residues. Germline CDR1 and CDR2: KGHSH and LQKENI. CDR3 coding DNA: TGTGCCAGCTCACCCGGGACAGGGGAGGGCTACACCTTC. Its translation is CASSPGTGEGYTF.

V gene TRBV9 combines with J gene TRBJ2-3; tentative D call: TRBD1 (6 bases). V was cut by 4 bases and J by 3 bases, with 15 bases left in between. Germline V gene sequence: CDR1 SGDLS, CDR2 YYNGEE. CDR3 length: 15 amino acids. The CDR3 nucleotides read TGTGCCAGCAGCCCCACTCGAAGGGGGACAGATACGCAGTATTTT. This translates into CASSPTRRGTDTQYF.

The CDR3 region is CASSQASGLEAFF. Written as DNA, the CDR3 is TGCGCCAGCAGCCAAGCGTCAGGGCTTGAAGCTTTCTTT. V and J are TRBV4-3 and TRBJ1-1, with TRBD1 as a possible D gene (5 bases). The CDR3 runs 13 residues. V was shortened by 1 base and J by 7 bases, with 10 bases between the two germline ends. Germline V CDR1 and CDR2: LGHNA, YSLEER.

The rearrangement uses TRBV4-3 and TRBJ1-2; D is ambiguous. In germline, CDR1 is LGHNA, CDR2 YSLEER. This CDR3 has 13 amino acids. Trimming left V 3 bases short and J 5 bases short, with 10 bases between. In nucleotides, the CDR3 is TGCGCCAGCAGCCAGGAGCCCGGGTATGGCTACACCTTC. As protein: CASSQEPGYGYTF.

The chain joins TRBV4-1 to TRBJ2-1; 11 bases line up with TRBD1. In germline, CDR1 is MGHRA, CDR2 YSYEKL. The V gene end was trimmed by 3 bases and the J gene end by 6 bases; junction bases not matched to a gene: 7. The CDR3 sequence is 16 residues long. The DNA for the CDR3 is TGCGCCAGCAGCCAGCCCGAGGGACAGGGGGGCAATGAGCAGTTCTTC. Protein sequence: CASSQPEGQGGNEQFF.

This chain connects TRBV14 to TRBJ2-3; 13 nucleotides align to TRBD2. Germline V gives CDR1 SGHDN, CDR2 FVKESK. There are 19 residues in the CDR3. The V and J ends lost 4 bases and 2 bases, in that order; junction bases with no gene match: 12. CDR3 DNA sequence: TGTGCCAGCAGCCCAGGACTAGCGGGGGCCCTTCTACCCACAGATACGCAGTATTTT. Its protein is CASSPGLAGALLPTDTQYF.

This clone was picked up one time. The CDR3 sequence is CASSPAGGDTGELFF. CDR3 in DNA: TGTGCCAGCAGCCCCGCGGGGGGAGACACCGGGGAGCTGTTTTTT. V usage is TRBV5-4 and J usage is TRBJ2-2, with TRBD2 matching over 8 bases. CDR3 length: 15 amino acids. The germline CDR1 and CDR2 sequences are SGHNT and YYREEE (reference sequence). The junction had 5 bases not matched to a gene; V was cut back by 4 bases and J by 3 bases.

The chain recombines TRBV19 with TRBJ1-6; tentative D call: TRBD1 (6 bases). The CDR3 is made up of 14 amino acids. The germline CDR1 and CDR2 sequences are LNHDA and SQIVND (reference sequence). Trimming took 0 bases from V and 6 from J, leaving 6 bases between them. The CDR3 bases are TGTGCCAGTAGTATAGAAGGGGGTAATTCACCCCTCCACTTT. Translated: CASSIEGGNSPLHF. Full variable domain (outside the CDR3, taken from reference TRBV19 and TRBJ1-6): DGGITQSPKYLFRKEGQNVTLSCEQNLNHDAMYWYRQDPGQGLRLIYYSQIVNDFQKGDIAEGYSVSREKKESFPLTVTSAQKNPTAFYLCASSIEGGNSPLHFGNGTRLTVT.

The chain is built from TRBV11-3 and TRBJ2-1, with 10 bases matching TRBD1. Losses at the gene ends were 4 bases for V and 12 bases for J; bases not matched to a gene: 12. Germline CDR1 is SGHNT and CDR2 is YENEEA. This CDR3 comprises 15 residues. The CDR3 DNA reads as TGTGCCAGCAGCTCTTCGGGAGACAGGGGGCGCGGGCAGTTCTTC. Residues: CASSSSGDRGRGQFF. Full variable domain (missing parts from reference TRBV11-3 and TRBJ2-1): EAGVVQSPRYKIIEKKQPVAFWCNPISGHNTLYWYLQNLGQGPELLIRYENEEAVDDSQLPKDRFSAERLKGVDSTLKIQPAELGDSAVYLCASSSSGDRGRGQFFGPGTRLTVL.

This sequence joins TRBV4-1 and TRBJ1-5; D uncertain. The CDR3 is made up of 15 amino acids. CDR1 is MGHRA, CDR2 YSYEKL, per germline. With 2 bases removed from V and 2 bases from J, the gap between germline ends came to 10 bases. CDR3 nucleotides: TGCGCCAGCAGCCAATGGGGAGATGGCAATCAGCCCCAGCATTTT. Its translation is CASSQWGDGNQPQHF.

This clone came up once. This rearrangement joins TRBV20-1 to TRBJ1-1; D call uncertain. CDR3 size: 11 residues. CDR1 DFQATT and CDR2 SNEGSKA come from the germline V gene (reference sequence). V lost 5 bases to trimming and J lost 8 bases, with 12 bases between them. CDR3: CSARDNLEAFF. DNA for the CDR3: TGCAGTGCTCGGGATAACCTGGAAGCTTTCTTT.

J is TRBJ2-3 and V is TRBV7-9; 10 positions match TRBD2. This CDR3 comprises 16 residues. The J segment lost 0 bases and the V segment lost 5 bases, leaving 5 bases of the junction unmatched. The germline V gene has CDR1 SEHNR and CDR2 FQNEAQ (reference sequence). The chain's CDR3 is CASSTGTSVSTDTQYF. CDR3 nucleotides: TGTGCCAGCAGCACCGGGACTAGCGTAAGCACAGATACGCAGTATTTT. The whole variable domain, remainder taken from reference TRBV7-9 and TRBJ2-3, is DTGVSQNPRHKITKRGQNVTFRCDPISEHNRLYWYRQTLGQGPEFLTYFQNEAQLEKSRLLSDRFSAERPKGSFSTLEIQRTEQGDSAMYLCASSTGTSVSTDTQYFGPGTRLTVL.